This T cell receptor (beta chain) was found in a study of blood T cell repertoires in COVID-19. Study-level information: Spain, Italy and the United States supplied samples that represented acute and convalescent COVID-19.

Methods used by the authors: Researchers report that nucleated cell counts were estimated from reference gene primer amplification. Data came from immunoSEQ multiplex PCR; TCRdb stores just in-frame clones and leaves some out. Clone size and V and J calls were adopted from that table, with D and trimming inferred from the DNA. This repertoire shows a few hundred thousand clones, 84% found once; its top ten account for 3.4%. Those who participated ranged in age from roughly 18 to 90 years and resided in about two dozen US areas. Cohort 3 donors counted as recovered after two negative PCRs, clearance, or resolved symptoms. Per the germline V gene, CDR1 is SGHTA and CDR2 is FQGNSA. Trimming cost V 0 bases and J 11 bases; bases outside gene matches: 7. This CDR3 comprises 15 residues.

The chain employs TRBV7-2 and TRBJ2-4; 10 bases are shared with TRBD2. The TCR sequence derives from a man between 45 and 60 years old who had recovered from COVID-19. Sequenced: PBMCs or T cells enriched from blood (not recorded which). DNA of the CDR3: TGTGCCAGCAGCTTAGCGCGGCTAGCGGGGGATGTTCAGTACTTC. This gives the protein CASSLARLAGDVQYF.